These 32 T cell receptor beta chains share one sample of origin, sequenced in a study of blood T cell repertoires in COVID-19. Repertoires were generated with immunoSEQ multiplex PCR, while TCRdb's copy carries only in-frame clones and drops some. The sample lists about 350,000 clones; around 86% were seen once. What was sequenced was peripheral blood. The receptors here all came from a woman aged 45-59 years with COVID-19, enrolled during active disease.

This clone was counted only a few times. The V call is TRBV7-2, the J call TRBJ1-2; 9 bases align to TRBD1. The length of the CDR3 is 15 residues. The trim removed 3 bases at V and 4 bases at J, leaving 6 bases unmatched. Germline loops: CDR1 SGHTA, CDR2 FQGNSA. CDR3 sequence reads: CASSLDGTGSYGYTF. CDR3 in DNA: TGTGCCAGCAGCTTGGACGGGACAGGGTCCTATGGCTACACCTTC.

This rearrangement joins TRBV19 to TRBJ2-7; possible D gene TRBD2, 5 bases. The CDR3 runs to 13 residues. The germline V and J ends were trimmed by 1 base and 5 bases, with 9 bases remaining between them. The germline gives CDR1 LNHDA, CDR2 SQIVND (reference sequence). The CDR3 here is CASSIAASNEQYF. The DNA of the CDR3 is TGTGCCAGTAGTATAGCAGCTAGCAACGAGCAGTACTTC. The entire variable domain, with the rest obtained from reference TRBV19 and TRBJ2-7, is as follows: DGGITQSPKYLFRKEGQNVTLSCEQNLNHDAMYWYRQDPGQGLRLIYYSQIVNDFQKGDIAEGYSVSREKKESFPLTVTSAQKNPTAFYLCASSIAASNEQYFGPGTRLTVT.

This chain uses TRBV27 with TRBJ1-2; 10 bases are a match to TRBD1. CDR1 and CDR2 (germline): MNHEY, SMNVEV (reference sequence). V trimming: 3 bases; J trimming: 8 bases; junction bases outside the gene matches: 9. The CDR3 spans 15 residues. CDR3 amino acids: CASSFARQGARGYTF. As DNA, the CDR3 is TGTGCCAGCAGTTTCGCCCGACAGGGGGCACGGGGCTACACCTTC.

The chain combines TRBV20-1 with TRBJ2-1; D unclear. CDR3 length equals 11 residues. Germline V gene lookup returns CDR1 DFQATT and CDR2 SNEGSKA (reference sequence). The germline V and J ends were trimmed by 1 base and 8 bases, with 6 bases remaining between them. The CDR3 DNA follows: TGCAGTGCTAGAGCATACTATGAGCAGTTCTTC. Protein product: CSARAYYEQFF.

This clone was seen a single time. The CDR3 here is CASSLWGGATYEQYF. The CDR3 DNA sequence: TGTGCCAGCAGTTTATGGGGGGGGGCTACCTACGAGCAGTACTTC. V usage is TRBV27 and J usage is TRBJ2-7; D possibly corresponds to TRBD2 (7 bases). V shed 1 base and J shed 2 bases, with 12 bases lying between them. The CDR3 spans 15 residues. Germline loops: CDR1 MNHEY, CDR2 SMNVEV (reference sequence).

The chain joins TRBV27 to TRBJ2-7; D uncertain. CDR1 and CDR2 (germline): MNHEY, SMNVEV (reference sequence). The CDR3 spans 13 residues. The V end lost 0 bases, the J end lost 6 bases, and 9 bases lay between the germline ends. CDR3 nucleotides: TGTGCCAGCAGTTTATCCGCTGGGCCCGAGCAGTACTTC. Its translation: CASSLSAGPEQYF.

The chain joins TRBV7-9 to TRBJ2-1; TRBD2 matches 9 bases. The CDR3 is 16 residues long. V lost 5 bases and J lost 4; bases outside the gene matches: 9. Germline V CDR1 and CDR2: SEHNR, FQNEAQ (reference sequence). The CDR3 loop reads CASSAESSGDYNEQFF. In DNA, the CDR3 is TGTGCCAGCAGCGCAGAGTCTAGCGGGGATTACAATGAGCAGTTCTTC.

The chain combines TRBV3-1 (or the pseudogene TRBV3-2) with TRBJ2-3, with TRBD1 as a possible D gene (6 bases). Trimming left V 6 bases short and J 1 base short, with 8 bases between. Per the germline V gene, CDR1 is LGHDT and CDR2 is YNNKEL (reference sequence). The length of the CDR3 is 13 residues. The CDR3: CASSPGGTDTQYF. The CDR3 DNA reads TGTGCCAGCAGTCCAGGGGGCACAGATACGCAGTATTTT.

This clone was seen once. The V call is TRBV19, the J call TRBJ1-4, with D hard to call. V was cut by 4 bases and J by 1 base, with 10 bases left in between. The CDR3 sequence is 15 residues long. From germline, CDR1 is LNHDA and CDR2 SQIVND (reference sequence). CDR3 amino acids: CASSTSTKTNEKLFF. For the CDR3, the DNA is TGTGCCAGTAGTACCTCGACAAAAACTAATGAAAAACTGTTTTTT. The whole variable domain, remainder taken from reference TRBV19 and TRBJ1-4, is DGGITQSPKYLFRKEGQNVTLSCEQNLNHDAMYWYRQDPGQGLRLIYYSQIVNDFQKGDIAEGYSVSREKKESFPLTVTSAQKNPTAFYLCASSTSTKTNEKLFFGSGTQLSVL.

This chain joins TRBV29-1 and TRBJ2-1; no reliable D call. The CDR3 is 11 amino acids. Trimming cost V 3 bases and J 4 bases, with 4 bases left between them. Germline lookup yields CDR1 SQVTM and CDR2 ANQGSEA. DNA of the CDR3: TGCAGCGTTGACCGTTACAATGAGCAGTTCTTC. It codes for CSVDRYNEQFF.

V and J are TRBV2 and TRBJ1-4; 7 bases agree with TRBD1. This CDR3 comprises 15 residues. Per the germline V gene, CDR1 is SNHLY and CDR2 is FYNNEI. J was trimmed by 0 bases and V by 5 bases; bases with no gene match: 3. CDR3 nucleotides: TGTGCCAGCAGTAAACAGGGGACAACTAATGAAAAACTGTTTTTT. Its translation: CASSKQGTTNEKLFF.

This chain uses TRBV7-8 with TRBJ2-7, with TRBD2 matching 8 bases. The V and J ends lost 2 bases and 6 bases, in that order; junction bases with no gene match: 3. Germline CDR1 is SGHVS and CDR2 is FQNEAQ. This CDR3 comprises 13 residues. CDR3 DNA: TGTGCCAGCAGCTTACGTCTAGCGGGCGAGCAGTACTTC. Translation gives CASSLRLAGEQYF.

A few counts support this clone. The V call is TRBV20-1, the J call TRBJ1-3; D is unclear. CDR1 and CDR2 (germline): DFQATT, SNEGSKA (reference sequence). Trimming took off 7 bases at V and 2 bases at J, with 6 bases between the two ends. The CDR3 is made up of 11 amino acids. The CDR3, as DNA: TGCAGTGTCTTAACTGGAAACACCATATATTTT. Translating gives CSVLTGNTIYF.

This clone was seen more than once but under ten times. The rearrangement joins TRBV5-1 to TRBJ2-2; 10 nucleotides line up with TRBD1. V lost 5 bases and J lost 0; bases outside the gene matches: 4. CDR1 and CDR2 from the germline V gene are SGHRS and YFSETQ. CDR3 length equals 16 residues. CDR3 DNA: TGCGCCAGCAGACCCGGACAGGGGGCGAACACCGGGGAGCTGTTTTTT. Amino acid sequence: CASRPGQGANTGELFF.

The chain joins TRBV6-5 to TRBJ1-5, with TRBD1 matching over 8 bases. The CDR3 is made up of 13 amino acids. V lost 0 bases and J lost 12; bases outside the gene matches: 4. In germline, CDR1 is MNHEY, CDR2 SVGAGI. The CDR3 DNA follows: TGTGCCAGCAGTTACTCGAGGGACAGGTTCCAGCATTTT. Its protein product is CASSYSRDRFQHF.

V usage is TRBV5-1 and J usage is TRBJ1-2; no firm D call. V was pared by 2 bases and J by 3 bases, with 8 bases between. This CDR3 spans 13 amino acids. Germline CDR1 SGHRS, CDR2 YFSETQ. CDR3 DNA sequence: TGCGCCAGCAGCTTAGACGGGGACTATGGCTACACCTTC. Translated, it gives CASSLDGDYGYTF.

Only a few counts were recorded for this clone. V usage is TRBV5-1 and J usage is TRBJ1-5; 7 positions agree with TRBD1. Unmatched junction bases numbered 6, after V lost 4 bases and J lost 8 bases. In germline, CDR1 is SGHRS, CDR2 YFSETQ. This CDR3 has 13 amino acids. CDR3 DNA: TGCGCCAGCAGCGCAGGGGGAAAGGAGCCCCAGCATTTT. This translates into CASSAGGKEPQHF.

This CDR3 reads CATSRGRQGYNEQFF. The CDR3 nucleotides read TGTGCCACCAGCAGAGGAAGACAGGGGTACAATGAGCAGTTCTTC. The chain recombines TRBV15 with TRBJ2-1; TRBD1 matches 8 bases. The CDR3 covers 15 residues. Germline V gives CDR1 LNHNV, CDR2 YYDKDF (reference sequence). Losses at the gene ends were 1 base for V and 4 bases for J; bases not matched to a gene: 3.

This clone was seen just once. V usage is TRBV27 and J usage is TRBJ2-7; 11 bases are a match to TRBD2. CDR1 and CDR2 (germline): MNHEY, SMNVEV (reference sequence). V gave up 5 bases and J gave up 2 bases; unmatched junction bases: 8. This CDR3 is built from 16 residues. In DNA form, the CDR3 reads TGTGCCAGCAGTCCCTCGACTAGCGGGGTGACCTACGAGCAGTACTTC. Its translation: CASSPSTSGVTYEQYF.

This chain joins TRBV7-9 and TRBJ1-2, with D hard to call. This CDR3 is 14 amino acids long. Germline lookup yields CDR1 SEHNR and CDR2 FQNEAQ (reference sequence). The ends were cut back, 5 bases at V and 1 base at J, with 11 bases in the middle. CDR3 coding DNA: TGTGCCAGCAGCCCCGGGATCATTAACTATGGCTACACCTTC. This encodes CASSPGIINYGYTF.

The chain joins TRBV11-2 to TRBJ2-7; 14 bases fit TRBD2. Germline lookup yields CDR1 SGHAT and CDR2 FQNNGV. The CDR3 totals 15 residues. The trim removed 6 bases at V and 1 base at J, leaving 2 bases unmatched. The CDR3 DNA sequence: TGTGCCAGCAGAGGGACTAGCGGGAGATCCTACGAGCAGTACTTC. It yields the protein CASRGTSGRSYEQYF.

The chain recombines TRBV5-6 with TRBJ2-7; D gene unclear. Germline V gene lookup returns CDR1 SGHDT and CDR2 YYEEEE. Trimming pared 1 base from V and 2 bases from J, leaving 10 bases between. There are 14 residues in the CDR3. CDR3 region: CASSLQLQPYEQYF. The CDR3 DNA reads TGTGCCAGCAGCTTGCAACTTCAACCCTACGAGCAGTACTTC. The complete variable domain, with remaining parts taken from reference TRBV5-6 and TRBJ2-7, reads DAGVTQSPTHLIKTRGQQVTLRCSPKSGHDTVSWYQQALGQGPQFIFQYYEEEERQRGNFPDRFSGHQFPNYSSELNVNALLLGDSALYLCASSLQLQPYEQYFGPGTRLTVT.

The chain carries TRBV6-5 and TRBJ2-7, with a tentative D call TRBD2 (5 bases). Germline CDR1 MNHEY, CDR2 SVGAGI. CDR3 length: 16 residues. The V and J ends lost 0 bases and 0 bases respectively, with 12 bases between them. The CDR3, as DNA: TGTGCCAGCAGTTACTCTGTGGGAGAGTCCTCCTACGAGCAGTACTTC. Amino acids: CASSYSVGESSYEQYF.

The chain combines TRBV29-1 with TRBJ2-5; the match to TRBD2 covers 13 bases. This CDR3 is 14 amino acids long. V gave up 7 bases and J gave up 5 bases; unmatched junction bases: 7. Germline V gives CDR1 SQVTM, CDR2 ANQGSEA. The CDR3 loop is CSARTSGSRETQYF. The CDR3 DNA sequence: TGCAGCGCCCGGACTAGCGGGAGTAGGGAGACCCAGTACTTC.

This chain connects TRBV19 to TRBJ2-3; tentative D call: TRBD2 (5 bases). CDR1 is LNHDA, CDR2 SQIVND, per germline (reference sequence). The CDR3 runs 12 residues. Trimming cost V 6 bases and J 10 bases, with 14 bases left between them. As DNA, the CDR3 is TGTGCCAGTAGGGACTCCGAGACTGCGCAGTATTTT. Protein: CASRDSETAQYF.

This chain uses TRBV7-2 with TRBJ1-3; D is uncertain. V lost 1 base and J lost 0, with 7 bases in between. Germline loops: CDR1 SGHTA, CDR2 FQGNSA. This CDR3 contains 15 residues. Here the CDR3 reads CASSLVSLSGNTIYF. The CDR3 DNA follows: TGTGCCAGCAGCTTAGTTTCACTCTCTGGAAACACCATATATTTT.

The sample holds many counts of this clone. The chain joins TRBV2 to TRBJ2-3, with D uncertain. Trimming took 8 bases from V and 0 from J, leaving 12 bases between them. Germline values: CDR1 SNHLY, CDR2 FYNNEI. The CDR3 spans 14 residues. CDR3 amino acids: CASLVERSTDTQYF. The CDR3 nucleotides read TGTGCCAGCCTTGTAGAGAGGAGCACAGATACGCAGTATTTT.

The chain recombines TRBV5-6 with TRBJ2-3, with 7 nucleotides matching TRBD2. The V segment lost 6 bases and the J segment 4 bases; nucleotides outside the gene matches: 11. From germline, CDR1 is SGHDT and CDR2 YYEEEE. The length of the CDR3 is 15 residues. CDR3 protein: CASTPGLGGPDTQYF. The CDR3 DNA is TGTGCCAGCACCCCCGGACTAGGAGGCCCAGATACGCAGTATTTT.

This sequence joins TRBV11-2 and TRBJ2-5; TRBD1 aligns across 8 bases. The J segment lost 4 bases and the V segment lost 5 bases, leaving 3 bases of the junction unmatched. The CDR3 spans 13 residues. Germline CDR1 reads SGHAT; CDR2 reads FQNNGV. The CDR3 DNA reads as TGTGCCAGCAGCCGAGACAGGGGAGAGACCCAGTACTTC. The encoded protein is CASSRDRGETQYF.

The CDR3 region has the DNA TGTGCCAGCAGCTTAGAATCCGGGGGAGGCGTCTGGACCCAGTACTTC. Amino acids: CASSLESGGGVWTQYF. This chain joins TRBV7-8 and TRBJ2-5; D may be TRBD2 (6 bases). With 1 base removed from V and 7 bases from J, the gap between germline ends came to 19 bases. The CDR3 contains 16 residues. Germline V CDR1 and CDR2: SGHVS, FQNEAQ.

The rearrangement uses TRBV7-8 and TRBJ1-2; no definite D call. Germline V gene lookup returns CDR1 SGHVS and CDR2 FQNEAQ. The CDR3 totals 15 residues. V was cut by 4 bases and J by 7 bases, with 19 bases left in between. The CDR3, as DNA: TGTGCCAGCAGCTCGGCGAGACATTTCGCCGGTGGCTACACCTTC. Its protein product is CASSSARHFAGGYTF.

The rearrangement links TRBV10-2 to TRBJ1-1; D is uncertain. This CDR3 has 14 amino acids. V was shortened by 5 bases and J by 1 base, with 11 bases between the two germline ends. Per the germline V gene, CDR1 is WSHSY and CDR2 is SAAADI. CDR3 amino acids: CASSRIRGNTEAFF. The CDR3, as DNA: TGCGCCAGCAGTAGGATACGAGGGAACACTGAAGCTTTCTTT.